This T cell receptor beta chain originates from a study of T cells in Graves' hyperthyroidism and ophthalmopathy. Germline assignment: CDR1 MNHNS and CDR2 SASEGT. The ends were cut back, 4 bases at V and 8 bases at J, with 17 bases in the middle. CDR3 length equals 15 residues. To note about this clonotype: What it recognizes is unknown.

Uncontrolled infection, other autoimmune disease, pregnancy or lactation barred patients from enrollment. The diagnostic basis comprised clinical symptoms, serum thyroxine and TRAb, thyroid ultrasound and orbital computed tomography. Whole-study findings and limits: By a 13 V-J model, ophthalmopathy was set apart from stable hyperthyroidism.

RNA transcripts gave rise to amplified TCR beta CDR3 regions. When the TCR CDR3 underwent first-round RT-PCR, the HTBI primer set was used. TCRdb re-analysed the multiplex PCR reads in MiXCR, keeping a single row per CDR3 protein. Of 550,000 to 600,000 distinct CDR3 sequences listed, approximately 16% were seen once; the top ten hold about 17%. This clonotype originated in a woman younger than 35 with Graves' hyperthyroidism. Sequencing was carried out using blood. The chain links TRBV6-1 to TRBJ1-4; D is uncertain. The CDR3 DNA reads TGTGCCAGCAGTGTGGTGGCCGGTCTTCAGGAAAAACTGTTTTTT. Its translation is CASSVVAGLQEKLFF.